Below, 31 T cell receptor beta chains from the same sample are listed, as sequenced in a study of tumor T cells in aggressive B-cell lymphoma. Clones were sequenced by immunoSEQ multiplex PCR, and TCRdb holds only the in-frame ones, with some missing. Counted here are 9,500 to 13,000 clones, about 89% occurring once; the ten biggest clones make up roughly 2.2%. The sample consisted of tumor tissue. The receptors stem from an adult with diffuse large B cell lymphoma.

This chain connects TRBV28 to TRBJ2-7; TRBD2 matches 14 bases. The CDR3 has 17 amino acids. CDR1 and CDR2 (germline): MDHEN, SYDVKM. V lost 4 bases to trimming and J lost 6 bases; unmatched junction nucleotides: 11. CDR3: CASSSTSGTSGRSEQYF. CDR3 in DNA: TGTGCCAGCAGTTCGACCTCCGGGACTAGCGGGAGAAGCGAGCAGTACTTC.

The chain has TRBV6-6 and TRBJ1-2; tentative D call: TRBD1 (6 bases). V shed 5 bases and J shed 0 bases, with 13 bases lying between them. Germline CDR1 is MNHNY and CDR2 is SVGAGI (reference sequence). The CDR3 contains 15 residues. CDR3 loop: CASSQGQNTNYGYTF. The CDR3, as DNA: TGTGCCAGCAGTCAGGGACAAAATACTAACTATGGCTACACCTTC.

J is TRBJ2-2 and V is TRBV7-2, with a weak D call TRBD1 (5 bases). CDR1 and CDR2 (germline): SGHTA, FQGNSA. The CDR3 runs to 15 residues. V was trimmed by 5 bases and J by 5 bases, leaving 15 bases between them. CDR3 DNA: TGTGCCAGCAGCATTGGACACTTTACGACCGGGGAGCTGTTTTTT. It is translated as CASSIGHFTTGELFF.

The chain joins TRBV7-9 to TRBJ2-7; possibly TRBD1 for D (6 bases). CDR3 length: 12 residues. Germline loops: CDR1 SEHNR, CDR2 FQNEAQ (reference sequence). V was pared by 4 bases and J by 5 bases, with 9 bases between. CDR3 DNA sequence: TGTGCCAGCAGCTCACAGGGTCACGAGCAGTACTTC. Protein: CASSSQGHEQYF. Full variable domain (outside the CDR3, taken from reference TRBV7-9 and TRBJ2-7): DTGVSQNPRHKITKRGQNVTFRCDPISEHNRLYWYRQTLGQGPEFLTYFQNEAQLEKSRLLSDRFSAERPKGSFSTLEIQRTEQGDSAMYLCASSSQGHEQYFGPGTRLTVT.

DNA of the CDR3: TGTGCCAGCAGCCCGACACGCTCAGCCAAAAACATTCAGTACTTC. It codes for CASSPTRSAKNIQYF. V and J are TRBV6-6 and TRBJ2-4, with D hard to call. From germline, CDR1 is MNHNY and CDR2 SVGAGI (reference sequence). The CDR3 contains 15 residues. V was clipped by 6 bases and J by 0 bases, with 12 bases between them.

The gene calls are TRBV7-2 and TRBJ1-2; 9 nucleotides agree with TRBD1. This CDR3 comprises 19 residues. The V gene end was trimmed by 2 bases and the J gene end by 0 bases; junction bases not matched to a gene: 13. Germline V gene lookup returns CDR1 SGHTA and CDR2 FQGNSA. The CDR3 loop is CASSLLDRGLKASNYGYTF. The CDR3 bases are TGTGCCAGCAGCTTACTGGACAGGGGATTAAAGGCATCTAACTATGGCTACACCTTC. Full variable domain (remainder filled in from reference TRBV7-2 and TRBJ1-2): GAGVSQSPSNKVTEKGKDVELRCDPISGHTALYWYRQSLGQGLEFLIYFQGNSAPDKSGLPSDRFSAERTGGSVSTLTIQRTQQEDSAVYLCASSLLDRGLKASNYGYTFGSGTRLTVV.

This chain links TRBV4-3 with TRBJ2-7, with a weak D call TRBD2 (5 bases). Germline V gene data show CDR1 as LGHNA and CDR2 as YSLEER. Trimming took 0 bases from V and 4 from J, leaving 7 bases between them. The CDR3 loop spans 13 amino acids. In nucleotides, the CDR3 is TGCGCCAGCAGCCAAGATCGGGGATACGAGCAGTACTTC. Amino acids: CASSQDRGYEQYF.

J is TRBJ2-3 and V is TRBV5-8; D gene uncertain. The CDR3 has 13 amino acids. Trimming cost V 5 bases and J 4 bases, with 11 bases left between them. Germline V lookup: CDR1 SGHTS, CDR2 YDEGEE. CDR3 in amino acids: CASSFNYPDTQYF. The CDR3 DNA follows: TGTGCCAGCAGTTTTAATTATCCAGATACGCAGTATTTT. Full variable domain (missing parts from reference TRBV5-8 and TRBJ2-3): EAGVTQSPTHLIKTRGQQATLRCSPISGHTSVYWYQQALGLGLQFLLWYDEGEERNRGNFPPRFSGRQFPNYSSELNVNALELEDSALYLCASSFNYPDTQYFGPGTRLTVL.

The genes are TRBV27 and TRBJ1-4; D is possibly TRBD1 (6 bases). CDR3 size: 16 residues. The V and J ends lost 8 bases and 6 bases respectively, with 22 bases between them. Germline V gene sequence: CDR1 MNHEY, CDR2 SMNVEV (reference sequence). CDR3 DNA sequence: TGTGCCAGCTCTCCAGTCACCCCCTACAGGGATGAAAAACTGTTTTTT. Protein sequence: CASSPVTPYRDEKLFF.

This chain uses TRBV7-2 with TRBJ2-6; weak D call: TRBD1 (6 bases). The CDR3 has 16 residues. Trimming took off 7 bases at V and 0 bases at J, with 13 bases between the two ends. Germline V CDR1 and CDR2: SGHTA, FQGNSA. The CDR3 here is CASTLTGNSGANVLTF. CDR3 nucleotide sequence: TGTGCCAGCACCCTTACAGGGAACTCTGGGGCCAACGTCCTGACTTTC.

This clone showed up just a few times. This sequence joins TRBV5-6 and TRBJ2-7; 8 bases map to TRBD2. V was pared by 3 bases and J by 7 bases, with 6 bases of the junction left unmatched. Germline CDR1 SGHDT, CDR2 YYEEEE. The CDR3 has 13 amino acids. CDR3 region: CASSSGGRWEQYF. The CDR3 nucleotides are TGTGCCAGCAGCTCGGGGGGGCGTTGGGAGCAGTACTTC.

This rearrangement joins TRBV6-1 to TRBJ2-7; perhaps TRBD2 as D (5 bases). With 6 bases removed from V and 5 bases from J, the gap between germline ends came to 11 bases. CDR1 MNHNS and CDR2 SASEGT come from the germline V gene. The CDR3 loop spans 12 amino acids. The CDR3 region has the DNA TGTGCCAGCAGGAGGGCCCGCGACGAGCAGTACTTC. It is translated as CASRRARDEQYF.

The chain links TRBV19 to TRBJ1-1; no reliable D call. Germline V gene data show CDR1 as LNHDA and CDR2 as SQIVND (reference sequence). This CDR3 has 15 residues. The germline V and J ends were trimmed by 7 bases and 0 bases, with 15 bases remaining between them. The CDR3 nucleotides read TGTGCCAGTACCCCACTTGGGCAGATGAACACTGAAGCTTTCTTT. Translating gives CASTPLGQMNTEAFF.

This clone showed up just a few times. The CDR3 DNA reads TGCGCCAGCAGCTTGGAGGGGGACAGGCCCCAGCATTTT. Translation gives CASSLEGDRPQHF. The chain couples TRBV5-1 to TRBJ1-5; the match to TRBD1 covers 7 bases. This CDR3 region has 13 residues. The V gene's germline CDR1 is SGHRS and CDR2 YFSETQ. V trimming: 0 bases; J trimming: 9 bases; junction bases outside the gene matches: 3.

The rearrangement uses TRBV27 and TRBJ1-1, with D hard to call. Germline V gene data show CDR1 as MNHEY and CDR2 as SMNVEV (reference sequence). Between the trimmed V and J ends, which lost 5 bases and 3 bases, there was a span of 19 bases. The CDR3 extends over 16 amino acids. Here the CDR3 DNA reads TGTGCCAGCAGTGTCACTGCGCAGGAATACTACACTGAAGCTTTCTTT. It yields the protein CASSVTAQEYYTEAFF.

The J gene is TRBJ2-3, the V gene TRBV2, with 10 bases aligning to TRBD1. Germline V gene data show CDR1 as SNHLY and CDR2 as FYNNEI. V lost 6 bases and J lost 3; bases outside the gene matches: 6. CDR3 length equals 15 residues. Here the CDR3 DNA reads TGTGCCAGCAGGGAGACGGGACAGGGGACAGATACGCAGTATTTT. Translating gives CASRETGQGTDTQYF.

This chain links TRBV19 with TRBJ2-4; D not certain. Looked up from germline, CDR1 is LNHDA and CDR2 is SQIVND (reference sequence). The V end was cut by 7 bases, the J end by 2 bases, with 9 bases between. This CDR3 has 13 residues. The CDR3 DNA is TGTGCCAGTATCTCCAGATCCAAAAACATTCAGTACTTC. Amino acid sequence: CASISRSKNIQYF. Filled out from reference TRBV19 and TRBJ2-4, the complete variable domain reads DGGITQSPKYLFRKEGQNVTLSCEQNLNHDAMYWYRQDPGQGLRLIYYSQIVNDFQKGDIAEGYSVSREKKESFPLTVTSAQKNPTAFYLCASISRSKNIQYFGAGTRLSVL.

This clone appeared a few times. One junction end disagrees with the germline gene, perhaps due to a read error. The genes are TRBV4-1 and TRBJ1-2, with 7 bases identical to TRBD1. The CDR3 loop spans 14 amino acids. Per the germline V gene, CDR1 is MGHRA and CDR2 is YSYEKL. The CDR3 region is CASTQDRVTGGYTF. The CDR3 region has the DNA TGCGCCAGCACCCAAGACAGGGTCACCGGCGGCTACACCTTC.

With regard to this clone: The junction departs from germline at one end; a sequencing error may be responsible. The chain employs TRBV27 and TRBJ1-1, with 7 nucleotides matching TRBD1. Germline CDR1 reads MNHEY; CDR2 reads SMNVEV (reference sequence). This CDR3 is 15 amino acids long. CDR3 in amino acids: CANSFLRTGNTEAFF. The DNA of the CDR3 is TGTGCCAACAGTTTCCTTCGGACAGGGAACACTGAAGCTTTCTTT.

The V gene is TRBV10-3, the J gene TRBJ2-3; TRBD1 might be the D (6 bases). V lost 7 bases and J lost 2, with 7 bases in between. The CDR3 length is 12 residues. Looked up from germline, CDR1 is ENHRY and CDR2 is SYGVKD. CDR3 sequence (DNA): TGTGCCATCAAGGGGGTCACAGATACGCAGTATTTT. The encoded protein is CAIKGVTDTQYF.

The chain employs TRBV4-2 and TRBJ2-5; a possible D gene is TRBD1 (5 bases). The CDR3 spans 15 residues. Germline V CDR1 and CDR2: LGHNA, YNFKEQ. Trimming stripped 0 bases from V and 0 bases from J, with 8 bases between. CDR3 residues: CASSQERGYQETQYF. CDR3 coding DNA: TGTGCCAGCAGCCAAGAAAGGGGCTACCAAGAGACCCAGTACTTC.

The V call is TRBV6-5, the J call TRBJ2-5; perhaps TRBD2 as D (5 bases). The end of the DNA aligns better with TRBJ2-7, so the J call may be wrong. CDR3 length: 11 amino acids. Germline values: CDR1 MNHEY, CDR2 SVGAGI. CDR3 sequence: CASDRRHEQYF. The CDR3 DNA reads as TGTGCCAGCGACCGGAGGCACGAGCAGTACTTC.

This clone was picked up a small number of times. J is TRBJ2-1 and V is TRBV4-1; possibly TRBD2 for D (6 bases). CDR1 and CDR2 from the germline V gene are MGHRA and YSYEKL. Trimming removed 3 bases from V and 8 bases from J, with 11 bases in between. The CDR3 totals 13 residues. The CDR3: CASSHLALDEQFF. CDR3 nucleotides: TGCGCCAGCAGCCACCTAGCGCTCGATGAGCAGTTCTTC.

The CDR3 spells CASSPGGAGEQFF. The DNA of the CDR3 is TGCGCCAGCAGCCCCGGGGGGGCGGGAGAGCAGTTCTTC. The V gene is TRBV5-1, the J gene TRBJ2-1; 8 bases agree with TRBD2. With V trimmed by 4 bases and J by 10 bases, 7 bases remained unmatched. The CDR3 has 13 amino acids. Germline V gene lookup returns CDR1 SGHRS and CDR2 YFSETQ.

The chain links TRBV10-2 to TRBJ1-2; D gene unclear. This CDR3 is built from 13 residues. CDR1 is WSHSY and CDR2 is SAAADI in the germline V gene. Trimming removed 2 bases at V and 7 bases at J, with 11 bases between. Here the CDR3 DNA reads TGCGCCAGCAGTGAGGTCCCGGCGGCTGGCTACACCTTC. Its protein is CASSEVPAAGYTF.

The V gene is TRBV10-3, the J gene TRBJ2-7; 10 bases line up with TRBD2. CDR3 length equals 16 residues. With V trimmed by 0 bases and J by 5 bases, 7 bases remained unmatched. Germline lookup yields CDR1 ENHRY and CDR2 SYGVKD. In DNA, the CDR3 is TGTGCCATCAGTGAGTCTTCGGCTAGCGGGAGAGACGAGCAGTACTTC. Protein product: CAISESSASGRDEQYF.

The chain uses TRBV19 and TRBJ2-3; TRBD2 might be the D (5 bases). V was shortened by 3 bases and J by 1 base, with 11 bases between the two germline ends. The CDR3 is 15 residues long. CDR1 and CDR2 from the germline V gene are LNHDA and SQIVND (reference sequence). The CDR3 sequence is CASSMRDLGTDTQYF. The CDR3 DNA is TGTGCCAGTAGTATGAGGGATTTGGGCACAGATACGCAGTATTTT.

The chain joins TRBV2 to TRBJ1-5, with D tentatively TRBD1 (6 bases). Between the trimmed V and J ends, which lost 5 bases and 4 bases, there was a span of 9 bases. This CDR3 region has 13 residues. Looked up from germline, CDR1 is SNHLY and CDR2 is FYNNEI. The chain's CDR3 is CASSNRGNQPQHF. The DNA for the CDR3 is TGTGCCAGCAGTAATAGGGGGAATCAGCCCCAGCATTTT.

V and J are TRBV7-9 and TRBJ2-6; a possible D gene is TRBD2 (5 bases). The CDR3 has 14 residues. The ends were cut back, 9 bases at V and 4 bases at J, with 13 bases in the middle. Germline loops: CDR1 SEHNR, CDR2 FQNEAQ (reference sequence). The chain's CDR3 is CASSLSDGANVLTF. In nucleotides, the CDR3 is TGTGCCAGTTCCCTTAGCGACGGGGCCAACGTCCTGACTTTC.

The rearrangement links TRBV7-9 to TRBJ2-7, with TRBD2 matching over 8 bases. The CDR3 loop spans 15 amino acids. Germline-derived CDR1 and CDR2 are SEHNR and FQNEAQ (reference sequence). Trimming removed 1 base from V and 2 bases from J; junction bases left unmatched: 4. CDR3 in amino acids: CASSLVREGAYEQYF. The CDR3 DNA reads as TGTGCCAGCAGCTTAGTTCGGGAGGGGGCCTACGAGCAGTACTTC.

The chain joins TRBV28 to TRBJ2-5, with unresolved D. The CDR3 is made up of 11 amino acids. Germline V gene sequence: CDR1 MDHEN, CDR2 SYDVKM. V was shortened by 5 bases and J by 5 bases, with 6 bases between the two germline ends. The CDR3 DNA reads TGTGCCAGCAGTGTCGGGGAGACCCAGTACTTC. This translates into CASSVGETQYF.